This passage covers 20 T cell receptor beta chains from one sample sequenced in a study of T cell responses to AZD1222 COVID-19 vaccine. Here immunoSEQ multiplex PCR was the method, and the copy in TCRdb shows in-frame clones only, minus some. The sample consists of about 180,000 clones, 90% to 95% of them appearing once. The input for sequencing was peripheral blood, taken 28 days after the second AZD1222 dose. The source is an adult who received the AZD1222 COVID-19 vaccine.

The chain recombines TRBV5-6 with TRBJ1-3; D unclear. This CDR3 is built from 13 residues. CDR1 and CDR2 (germline): SGHDT, YYEEEE. Trimming removed 3 bases at V and 0 bases at J, with 4 bases between. DNA for the CDR3: TGTGCCAGCAGCTCAATCTCTGGAAACACCATATATTTT. The encoded protein is CASSSISGNTIYF.

CDR3 in DNA: TGCGCCAGCAGCTTCACAGGGGCGGGCACTGAAGCTTTCTTT. Its protein product is CASSFTGAGTEAFF. The chain couples TRBV5-1 to TRBJ1-1, with 7 bases identical to TRBD1. This CDR3 has 14 amino acids. V lost 2 bases and J lost 4; bases outside the gene matches: 5. Germline CDR1 SGHRS, CDR2 YFSETQ.

The chain employs TRBV28 and TRBJ2-7, with D perhaps TRBD1 (5 bases). The ends were cut back, 6 bases at V and 0 bases at J, with 18 bases in the middle. Germline CDR1 is MDHEN and CDR2 is SYDVKM. The CDR3 runs 16 residues. The CDR3 loop reads CASRNYVQASSYEQYF. In DNA form, the CDR3 reads TGTGCCAGCAGAAACTACGTACAGGCCAGCTCCTACGAGCAGTACTTC.

The chain combines TRBV3-1 (or the pseudogene TRBV3-2) with TRBJ2-1; TRBD2 aligns across 7 bases. The CDR3 runs to 17 residues. V was clipped by 2 bases and J by 3 bases; unmatched bases: 10. In germline, CDR1 is LGHDT, CDR2 YNNKEL (reference sequence). CDR3 nucleotide sequence: TGTGCCAGCAGCCAATCAAGTGGAGCGGGGTTCTACAATGAGCAGTTCTTC. This gives the protein CASSQSSGAGFYNEQFF.

This chain joins TRBV7-2 and TRBJ1-2; a weak D match, TRBD1 (6 bases). With 6 bases removed from V and 2 bases from J, the gap between germline ends came to 16 bases. CDR3 length: 15 residues. Germline V gene sequence: CDR1 SGHTA, CDR2 FQGNSA. CDR3 loop: CASSWGGRDNYGYTF. DNA for the CDR3: TGTGCCAGCAGTTGGGGGGGCAGGGACAACTATGGCTACACCTTC.

The rearrangement uses TRBV28 and TRBJ1-2, with a weak D call TRBD1 (5 bases). Germline CDR1 is MDHEN and CDR2 is SYDVKM. This CDR3 spans 14 amino acids. Trimming took 1 base from V and 4 from J, leaving 10 bases between them. The CDR3 nucleotides read TGTGCCAGCAGTTTATTGCAGGGTACCTATGGCTACACCTTC. Translation: CASSLLQGTYGYTF.

The V and J genes are TRBV18 and TRBJ2-5, with D maybe TRBD1 (6 bases). This CDR3 contains 17 residues. The germline gives CDR1 KGHSH, CDR2 LQKENI. V lost 5 bases, J lost 3 bases, and 22 bases lay in between. The CDR3 region has the DNA TGTGCCAGCTCATCAGATTACGGACAGAAACCAAAAGAGACCCAGTACTTC. Protein sequence: CASSSDYGQKPKETQYF. Complete variable domain (other parts from reference TRBV18 and TRBJ2-5): NAGVMQNPRHLVRRRGQEARLRCSPMKGHSHVYWYRQLPEEGLKFMVYLQKENIIDESGMPKERFSAEFPKEGPSILRIQQVVRGDSAAYFCASSSDYGQKPKETQYFGPGTRLLVL.

CDR3 nucleotide sequence: TGTGCCAGCAGCTCCTTTGGAGCATCTAACTATGGCTACACCTTC. Its protein is CASSSFGASNYGYTF. The gene calls are TRBV11-2 and TRBJ1-2, with D uncertain. V was trimmed by 4 bases and J by 0 bases, leaving 12 bases between them. CDR1 and CDR2 (germline): SGHAT, FQNNGV. This CDR3 comprises 15 residues.

This chain connects TRBV2 to TRBJ2-5; D remains ambiguous. From germline, CDR1 is SNHLY and CDR2 FYNNEI. The V and J ends lost 9 bases and 4 bases respectively, with 12 bases between them. The CDR3 totals 12 residues. CDR3 sequence (DNA): TGTGCCAGATGGGGTGGTGGAGAGACCCAGTACTTC. Translating it yields CARWGGGETQYF.

The chain joins TRBV4-2 to TRBJ2-7; weak D call: TRBD1 (5 bases). V dropped 4 bases and J dropped 2 bases, with 30 bases sitting between them. Germline V gives CDR1 LGHNA, CDR2 YNFKEQ. This CDR3 has 20 residues. CDR3: CASSRLSIKGPQPLTYEQYF. The CDR3 coding sequence is TGTGCCAGCAGCCGCCTATCGATTAAGGGGCCCCAACCACTCACCTACGAGCAGTACTTC.

V usage is TRBV18 and J usage is TRBJ2-1, with TRBD2 matching 11 bases. CDR3 length: 15 amino acids. The ends lost 3 bases at V and 7 bases at J; junction bases unmatched: 5. In germline, CDR1 is KGHSH, CDR2 LQKENI. This CDR3 is CASSPIAGGPNEQFF. Here the CDR3 DNA reads TGTGCCAGCTCACCCATAGCGGGAGGGCCGAATGAGCAGTTCTTC.

In nucleotides, the CDR3 is TGCGCCAGCAGCCAAGCCACAGGGAATCGGAACACTGAAGCTTTCTTT. Its protein is CASSQATGNRNTEAFF. The J gene is TRBJ1-1, the V gene TRBV4-1; D may be TRBD1 (6 bases). The CDR3 extends over 16 amino acids. Trimming shortened V by 1 base and J by 1 base, and 13 bases separated the two germline ends. The V gene's germline CDR1 is MGHRA and CDR2 YSYEKL.

The rearrangement uses TRBV9 and TRBJ2-2; a possible D gene is TRBD2 (6 bases). CDR1 SGDLS and CDR2 YYNGEE come from the germline V gene. CDR3 length equals 15 residues. Trimming took off 4 bases at V and 11 bases at J, with 21 bases between the two ends. CDR3 nucleotide sequence: TGTGCCAGCAGCTTACAAGGCCTCGGAGGGAACGAGCTGTTTTTT. It encodes CASSLQGLGGNELFF.

The V call is TRBV7-2, the J call TRBJ1-4; TRBD1 matches at 10 bases. The ends lost 5 bases at V and 8 bases at J; junction bases unmatched: 14. The germline gives CDR1 SGHTA, CDR2 FQGNSA. This CDR3 has 17 amino acids. The CDR3 here is CASSPDPPGTGVEKLFF. The CDR3, as DNA: TGTGCCAGCAGCCCCGACCCCCCTGGGACAGGGGTAGAAAAACTGTTTTTT.

In DNA form, the CDR3 reads TGTGCCAGCAGATCGGACAGGGCTGGACCGCAGTATTTT. This gives the protein CASRSDRAGPQYF. V and J are TRBV6-5 and TRBJ2-3, with TRBD1 identical over 8 bases. CDR1 MNHEY and CDR2 SVGAGI come from the germline V gene. The CDR3 length is 13 residues. The V and J ends lost 6 bases and 10 bases, in that order; junction bases with no gene match: 9.

The V and J genes are TRBV25-1 and TRBJ1-2; 10 bases line up with TRBD1. Unmatched junction bases numbered 3, after V lost 2 bases and J lost 0 bases. Germline V CDR1 and CDR2: MGHDK, SYGVNS. This CDR3 is built from 16 residues. CDR3 DNA sequence: TGTGCCAGCAGTGAAACTGGGACAGGGGCTAACTATGGCTACACCTTC. Amino acids: CASSETGTGANYGYTF.

The chain's CDR3 is CASSRGNTGELFF. CDR3 DNA: TGCGCCAGCAGCAGGGGAAACACCGGGGAGCTGTTTTTT. The gene calls are TRBV10-1 and TRBJ2-2; tentatively, D is TRBD1 (6 bases). Germline V gene lookup returns CDR1 WNHNN and CDR2 SYGVQD (reference sequence). Trimming cost V 6 bases and J 2 bases, with 7 bases left between them. The CDR3 length is 13 residues.

V usage is TRBV27 and J usage is TRBJ2-7, with D unresolved. Trimming removed 0 bases from V and 2 bases from J, with 17 bases in between. CDR1 and CDR2 from the germline V gene are MNHEY and SMNVEV (reference sequence). The CDR3 runs 17 residues. The CDR3 DNA follows: TGTGCCAGCAGTTTATCGACCGATCCGACAACAACCTACGAGCAGTACTTC. Its translation: CASSLSTDPTTTYEQYF.

The chain recombines TRBV10-3 with TRBJ1-2; the match to TRBD1 covers 10 bases. This CDR3 contains 12 residues. V lost 6 bases, J lost 8 bases, and 3 bases stayed unmatched. In germline, CDR1 is ENHRY, CDR2 SYGVKD. CDR3 in amino acids: CAISLTGGGYTF. CDR3 sequence (DNA): TGTGCCATCAGCCTGACAGGGGGCGGCTACACCTTC.

The rearrangement joins TRBV28 to TRBJ1-1; a possible D gene is TRBD1 (5 bases). This CDR3 has 14 amino acids. Germline assignment: CDR1 MDHEN and CDR2 SYDVKM. V was trimmed by 6 bases and J by 3 bases, leaving 14 bases between them. In DNA form, the CDR3 reads TGTGCCAGCAGGCGGGGGGTAGGGGACACTGAAGCTTTCTTT. Amino acids: CASRRGVGDTEAFF.